Listed below are T cell receptor beta chains from one sample, sequenced in a study of blood T cell repertoires in COVID-19. The table came from immunoSEQ multiplex PCR; TCRdb's copy has only in-frame clones and leaves some out. The sample has some 38,000 clones; 90% are singletons. The sample taken for sequencing was peripheral blood. All receptors come from a man aged 60-69 years with active or convalescent COVID-19. CDR3s include the opening cysteine and the closing phenylalanine or tryptophan. The order of the fields is CDR3 length, V gene, D gene, CDR3 protein. D genes are given only for firm matches.

length: 17
V: TRBV9
D: TRBD2
CDR3: CASSVTSGGTRQETQYF

length: 16
V: TRBV15
D: TRBD2
CDR3: CATSRDLAGDTGELFF

length: 13
V: TRBV2
D: TRBD2
CDR3: CASSEGGGRGQFF

length: 17
V: TRBV2
D: TRBD2
CDR3: CASSPSWLAGAQDTQYF

length: 15
V: TRBV7-9
D: -
CDR3: CASSLSGPNTGELFF

length: 15
V: TRBV9
D: -
CDR3: CASSSSGQSTYEQYF

length: 14
V: TRBV6-6
D: TRBD1
CDR3: CASSYSPGGETQYF

length: 16
V: TRBV6-2/TRBV6-3
D: TRBD2
CDR3: CASSYSLADLSYEQYF

length: 13
V: TRBV2
D: -
CDR3: CASGSLSYNEQFF

length: 18
V: TRBV6-1
D: -
CDR3: CASSESSGTLRSGNTIYF

length: 15
V: TRBV28
D: TRBD1
CDR3: CASSFGGQNWETQYF

length: 19
V: TRBV6-1
D: TRBD1
CDR3: CASSEEGGQGEPATDTQYF

length: 16
V: TRBV5-4
D: TRBD2
CDR3: CASSRGITSGEETQYF

length: 15
V: TRBV28
D: -
CDR3: CASSGRRTSFYGYTF

length: 14
V: TRBV6-5
D: -
CDR3: CASSYSNGLETQYF

length: 15
V: TRBV6-5
D: -
CDR3: CASSSIGLSHYEQYF

length: 13
V: TRBV19
D: -
CDR3: CASSTQGPHEQYF

length: 14
V: TRBV3-1/TRBV3-2
D: TRBD2
CDR3: CASSVAGGGETQYF

length: 13
V: TRBV11-2
D: -
CDR3: CASSLRESGEQFF

length: 17
V: TRBV4-1
D: TRBD2
CDR3: CASSPEPPGTSGFKQFF

length: 17
V: TRBV7-9
D: TRBD1
CDR3: CASSSGQGARSMETQYF

length: 15
V: TRBV28
D: TRBD2
CDR3: CASSPRGTRINEQFF